This TCR beta chain comes out of a study of blood T cell repertoires in COVID-19. Study at large: COVID-19 samples from acute and convalescent phases originated in the United States, Italy and Spain.

The data were produced by immunoSEQ multiplex PCR, yet TCRdb's version contains in-frame clones alone and is incomplete. This sample carries approximately 200,000 clones, about 85% of them seen once, and the ten largest clones take approximately 5.9%. Seattle patients were enrolled while actively infected and followed longitudinally. The V end was cut by 1 base, the J end by 0 bases, with 13 bases between. Germline V gene sequence: CDR1 LGHNA, CDR2 YNFKEQ. The length of the CDR3 is 17 residues. J is TRBJ2-1 and V is TRBV4-2, with D maybe TRBD2 (5 bases). The sequenced material came from peripheral blood. This receptor was identified in a woman aged 40 to 55 with COVID-19, enrolled during active disease. CDR3 bases: TGTGCCAGCAGCCAAGCGGCTAGCCAACACTCCTACAATGAGCAGTTCTTC. As protein: CASSQAASQHSYNEQFF.